The clone carrying this TCR beta chain was found a few times. Germline and junction disagree at one end, which may indicate a read error. This sample is drawn from a study of beta chain features in type 1 diabetes. Germline CDR1 reads SNHLY; CDR2 reads FYNNEI. CDR3 length equals 16 residues. As every portion of the isolated RNA was reverse transcribed, the sequencing read expressed TCRB transcripts. Profiled with immunoSEQ multiplex PCR; TCRdb holds only in-frame clones, not every one. The data contain 200,000 to 250,000 clones, 9.6% of them singletons. The chain is built from TRBV2 and TRBJ1-5; unclear D gene. Sample: naive CD4+ T cells from blood. The TCR sequence derives from a woman aged 18-29 years in good health. The CDR3 spells CASSRALRGSSQPQHF. The CDR3 coding sequence is TGTGCCAGCAGCCGGGCCCTTCGGGGAAGCAGTCAGCCCCAGCATTTT.